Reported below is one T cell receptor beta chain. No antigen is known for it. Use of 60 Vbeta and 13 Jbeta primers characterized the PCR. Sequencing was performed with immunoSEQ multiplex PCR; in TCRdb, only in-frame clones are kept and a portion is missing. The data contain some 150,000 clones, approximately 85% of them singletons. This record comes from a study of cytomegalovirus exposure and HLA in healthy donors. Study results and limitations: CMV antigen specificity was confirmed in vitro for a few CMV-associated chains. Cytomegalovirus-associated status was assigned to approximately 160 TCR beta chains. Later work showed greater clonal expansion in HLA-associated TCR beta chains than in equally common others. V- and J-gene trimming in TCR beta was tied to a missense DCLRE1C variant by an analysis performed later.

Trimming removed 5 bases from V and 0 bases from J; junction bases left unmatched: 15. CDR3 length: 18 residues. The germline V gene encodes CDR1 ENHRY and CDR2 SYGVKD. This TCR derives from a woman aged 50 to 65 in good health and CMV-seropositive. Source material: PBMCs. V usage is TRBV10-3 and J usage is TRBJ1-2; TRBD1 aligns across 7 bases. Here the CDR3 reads CAISKGQQGGITNYGYTF. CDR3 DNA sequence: TGTGCCATCAGTAAGGGACAGCAAGGCGGGATTACTAACTATGGCTACACCTTC.